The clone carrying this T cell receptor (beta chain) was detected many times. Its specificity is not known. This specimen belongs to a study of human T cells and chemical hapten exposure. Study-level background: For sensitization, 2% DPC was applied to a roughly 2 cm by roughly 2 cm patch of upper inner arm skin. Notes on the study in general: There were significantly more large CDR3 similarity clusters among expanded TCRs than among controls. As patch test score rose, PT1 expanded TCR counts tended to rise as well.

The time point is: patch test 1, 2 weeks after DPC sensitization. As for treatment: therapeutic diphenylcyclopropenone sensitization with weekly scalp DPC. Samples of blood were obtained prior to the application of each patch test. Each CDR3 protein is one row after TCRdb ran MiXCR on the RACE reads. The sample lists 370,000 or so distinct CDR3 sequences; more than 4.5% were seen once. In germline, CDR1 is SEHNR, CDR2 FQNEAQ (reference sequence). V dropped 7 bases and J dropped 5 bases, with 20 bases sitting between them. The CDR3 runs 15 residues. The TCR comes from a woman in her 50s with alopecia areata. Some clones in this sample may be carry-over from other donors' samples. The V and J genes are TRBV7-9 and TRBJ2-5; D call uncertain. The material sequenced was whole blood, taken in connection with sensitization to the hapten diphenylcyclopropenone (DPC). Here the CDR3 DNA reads TGTGCCAGCACCATCACGACTGGGTTACAGGAGACCCAGTACTTC. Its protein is CASTITTGLQETQYF. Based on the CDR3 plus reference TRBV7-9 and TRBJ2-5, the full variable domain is DTGVSQNPRHKITKRGQNVTFRCDPISEHNRLYWYRQTLGQGPEFLTYFQNEAQLEKSRLLSDRFSAERPKGSFSTLEIQRTEQGDSAMYLCASTITTGLQETQYFGPGTRLLVL.